This TCR beta chain was sequenced for a study of blood T cell repertoires in COVID-19. At the level of the study: PBMCs, B-cell-depleted T cells, or T cells were the source of the cDNA or gDNA that made up the material.

The CDR3 length is 18 residues. The germline gives CDR1 SGHTA, CDR2 FQGNSA. V lost 5 bases and J lost 0; bases outside the gene matches: 14. This table comes from immunoSEQ multiplex PCR, and its TCRdb copy is limited to in-frame clones, with some not included. Among a few hundred thousand clones listed, 75% to 85% were seen once. The gene calls are TRBV7-2 and TRBJ2-3; TRBD1 matches at 7 bases. The receptor was isolated from a woman in her seventies with COVID-19, enrolled during active disease. The specimen was peripheral blood. The CDR3 region is CASSPRIRTGVSTDTQYF. The CDR3 DNA is TGTGCCAGCAGCCCCAGGATAAGAACAGGGGTTAGCACAGATACGCAGTATTTT. The full variable domain, its missing parts supplied by reference TRBV7-2 and TRBJ2-3, is GAGVSQSPSNKVTEKGKDVELRCDPISGHTALYWYRQSLGQGLEFLIYFQGNSAPDKSGLPSDRFSAERTGGSVSTLTIQRTQQEDSAVYLCASSPRIRTGVSTDTQYFGPGTRLTVL.